The next 17 T cell receptor beta chains were all read from a single sample in a study of human T cells and chemical hapten exposure. MiXCR, run by TCRdb on the RACE reads, gives a single entry per CDR3 protein. The profile shows 300,000 to 450,000 distinct CDR3 sequences, nearly 5% of them singletons. The time point was: patch test 1, 2 weeks after DPC sensitization. Stated treatment: therapeutic diphenylcyclopropenone sensitization with weekly scalp DPC. Sequenced material: whole blood, taken in connection with sensitization to the hapten diphenylcyclopropenone (DPC). The receptors were sampled from a woman aged 45-59 years with alopecia areata. Some clones in this sample may be carry-over from other donors' samples.

This clonotype was found many times. The chain combines TRBV6-5 with TRBJ1-3; D remains ambiguous. CDR1 and CDR2 (germline): MNHEY, SVGAGI. V was clipped by 5 bases and J by 0 bases, with 11 bases between them. CDR3 size: 15 residues. The chain's CDR3 is CASSPYMNSGNTIYF. The CDR3 DNA sequence: TGTGCCAGCAGTCCCTACATGAACTCTGGAAACACCATATATTTT.

This clonotype was seen many times. The chain combines TRBV20-1 with TRBJ1-1, with 8 bases lining up with TRBD1. The CDR3 runs 15 residues. From germline, CDR1 is DFQATT and CDR2 SNEGSKA (reference sequence). V was clipped by 4 bases and J by 1 base; unmatched bases: 8. CDR3 residues: CSAKDRVGSNTEAFF. The CDR3 nucleotides read TGCAGTGCTAAGGACAGGGTAGGATCGAACACTGAAGCTTTCTTT.

This chain joins TRBV7-9 and TRBJ2-5; D is undetermined. V lost 3 bases to trimming and J lost 2 bases, with 10 bases between them. In germline, CDR1 is SEHNR, CDR2 FQNEAQ (reference sequence). CDR3 length equals 14 residues. CDR3 bases: TGTGCCAGCAGCTTCGGAAGCAGTCAAGAGACCCAGTACTTC. Protein product: CASSFGSSQETQYF.

Turning to this clonotype: It may be a read error: a sequence one base away is much more abundant. V is TRBV30 and J is TRBJ2-3, with D tentatively TRBD1 (7 bases). The CDR3 is 15 amino acids. CDR1 and CDR2 (germline): GTSNPN, SVGIG (reference sequence). This CDR3 reads CTWSVGDREADTQYF. The CDR3 DNA reads TGTACCTGGAGTGTAGGAGACAGGGAGGCAGATACGCAGTATTTT.

This clonotype was counted at least ten times. The chain employs TRBV5-1 and TRBJ2-1, with a tentative D call TRBD2 (7 bases). The CDR3 covers 17 residues. The germline V gene has CDR1 SGHRS and CDR2 YFSETQ. The ends were cut back, 0 bases at V and 7 bases at J, with 20 bases in the middle. The CDR3 loop reads CASSLATSGGPGNEQFF. The CDR3 DNA sequence: TGCGCCAGCAGCTTGGCCACTTCGGGGGGCCCTGGGAATGAGCAGTTCTTC.

This clonotype came up a few times. The chain has TRBV29-1 and TRBJ2-7; D unresolved. The CDR3 is 13 residues long. Germline CDR1 reads SQVTM; CDR2 reads ANQGSEA. The V gene lost 4 bases and the J gene lost 0 bases, with 10 bases spanning the gap. The CDR3 nucleotides read TGCAGCGTTGCAGTACGTGTCTCCTACGAGCAGTACTTC. Protein product: CSVAVRVSYEQYF.

This clonotype has a count of ten or more. V is TRBV6-5 and J is TRBJ2-7; TRBD1 aligns across 7 bases. Trimming took 2 bases from V and 3 from J; bases not matched to a gene: 13. The CDR3 is made up of 17 amino acids. The germline CDR1 and CDR2 sequences are MNHEY and SVGAGI. CDR3 sequence: CASSYHYSGQSRYEQYF. The CDR3 nucleotides are TGTGCCAGCAGTTACCATTACTCGGGACAGTCTCGCTACGAGCAGTACTTC.

This clonotype was detected many times. The chain uses TRBV28 and TRBJ2-1, with D possibly being TRBD2 (6 bases). The CDR3 runs 15 residues. Trimming pared 1 base from V and 5 bases from J, leaving 12 bases between. The germline gives CDR1 MDHEN, CDR2 SYDVKM. The DNA of the CDR3 is TGTGCCAGCAGTTTATACTTCGGGAGTAACAATGAGCAGTTCTTC. Its translation is CASSLYFGSNNEQFF.

At least ten counts were recorded for this clonotype. The chain has TRBV2 and TRBJ2-7; 12 nucleotides match TRBD2. The CDR3 runs 15 residues. In germline, CDR1 is SNHLY, CDR2 FYNNEI. V trimming: 6 bases; J trimming: 2 bases; junction bases outside the gene matches: 5. CDR3 in amino acids: CASSELAGGAYEQYF. The CDR3 bases are TGTGCCAGCAGCGAACTAGCGGGGGGAGCCTACGAGCAGTACTTC. Combining the CDR3 with reference TRBV2 and TRBJ2-7 gives the whole variable domain EPEVTQTPSHQVTQMGQEVILRCVPISNHLYFYWYRQILGQKVEFLVSFYNNEISEKSEIFDDQFSVERPDGSNFTLKIRSTKLEDSAMYFCASSELAGGAYEQYFGPGTRLTVT.

This clonotype was counted at least ten times. The chain combines TRBV6-5 with TRBJ1-1; D remains unclear. CDR1 and CDR2 from the germline V gene are MNHEY and SVGAGI. CDR3 size: 13 residues. The ends were cut back, 4 bases at V and 8 bases at J, with 14 bases in the middle. The CDR3 sequence: CASSLLSGREAFF. The CDR3 nucleotides read TGTGCCAGCAGTTTGCTCTCCGGGCGGGAAGCTTTCTTT.

This clonotype was seen repeatedly, ten times or more. The rearrangement uses TRBV9 and TRBJ1-2; 7 positions match TRBD1. Per the germline V gene, CDR1 is SGDLS and CDR2 is YYNGEE. Trimming took 3 bases from V and 0 from J; bases not matched to a gene: 11. The CDR3 covers 17 residues. CDR3 sequence reads: CASSGTGLPPANYGYTF. The CDR3 DNA reads TGTGCCAGCAGCGGGACAGGTCTCCCCCCAGCTAACTATGGCTACACCTTC.

The sample holds many counts of this clonotype. The chain has TRBV3-1 and TRBJ2-5; 7 nucleotides agree with TRBD2. The CDR3 contains 15 residues. V was clipped by 0 bases and J by 3 bases; unmatched bases: 4. Germline assignment: CDR1 LGHDT and CDR2 YNNKEL (reference sequence). Here the CDR3 reads CASSQDWGGKETQYF. The CDR3 coding sequence is TGTGCCAGCAGCCAAGATTGGGGGGGAAAAGAGACCCAGTACTTC.

This clonotype was picked up many times. This chain joins TRBV6-5 and TRBJ2-7; perhaps D is TRBD1 or TRBD2 (6 bases each). The germline V gene has CDR1 MNHEY and CDR2 SVGAGI. The CDR3 length is 13 residues. V shed 5 bases and J shed 2 bases, with 10 bases lying between them. CDR3 sequence (DNA): TGTGCCAGCAGTGTTAGGGGGGCCTACGAGCAGTACTTC. This codes for CASSVRGAYEQYF.

The chain combines TRBV29-1 with TRBJ2-1; 10 nucleotides line up with TRBD2. This CDR3 has 16 residues. Looked up from germline, CDR1 is SQVTM and CDR2 is ANQGSEA. Germline trimming cut 0 bases from V and 7 bases from J; bases unmatched to any gene: 9. The CDR3 is CSVEEWLAGEGNEQFF. The CDR3 DNA reads TGCAGCGTTGAAGAATGGCTAGCGGGAGAGGGGAATGAGCAGTTCTTC.

This clonotype was recorded many times. The J gene is TRBJ1-2, the V gene TRBV6-5; perhaps TRBD1 as D (6 bases). The germline gives CDR1 MNHEY, CDR2 SVGAGI. Trimming stripped 6 bases from V and 6 bases from J, with 8 bases between. The CDR3 contains 11 residues. The CDR3 DNA sequence: TGTGCCAGCAGCAGGGGAGATGGCTACACCTTC. Protein sequence: CASSRGDGYTF.

The table lists this clonotype with a few counts. The chain couples TRBV3-1 to TRBJ2-2; unclear D gene. Trimming removed 4 bases at V and 6 bases at J, with 6 bases between. The CDR3 is 12 residues long. The V gene's germline CDR1 is LGHDT and CDR2 YNNKEL (reference sequence). The CDR3 here is CASSRPAGELFF. CDR3 sequence (DNA): TGTGCCAGCAGCCGCCCCGCCGGGGAGCTGTTTTTT.

This clonotype has ten or more counts. The chain combines TRBV6-2 or TRBV6-3 with TRBJ1-6, with 9 bases that match TRBD1. The V and J ends lost 2 bases and 9 bases, in that order; junction bases with no gene match: 11. In germline, CDR1 is MNHEY, CDR2 SVGEGT. CDR3 length: 17 residues. The CDR3 DNA follows: TGTGCCAGCAGTTACCCCACGATGACAGGGGGTCGTTCACCCCTCCACTTT. As protein: CASSYPTMTGGRSPLHF.